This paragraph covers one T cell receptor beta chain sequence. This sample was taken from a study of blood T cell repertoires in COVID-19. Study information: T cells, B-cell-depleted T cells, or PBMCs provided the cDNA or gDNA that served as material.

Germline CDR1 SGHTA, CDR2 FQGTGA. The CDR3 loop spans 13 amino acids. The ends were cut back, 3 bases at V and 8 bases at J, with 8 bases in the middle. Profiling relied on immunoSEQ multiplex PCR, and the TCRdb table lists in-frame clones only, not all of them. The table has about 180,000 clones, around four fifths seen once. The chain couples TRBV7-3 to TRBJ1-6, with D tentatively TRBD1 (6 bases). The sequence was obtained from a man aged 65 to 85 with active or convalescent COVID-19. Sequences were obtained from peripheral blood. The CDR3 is CASSLDSYSPLHF. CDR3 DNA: TGTGCCAGCAGCTTGGACAGTTATTCACCCCTCCACTTT.